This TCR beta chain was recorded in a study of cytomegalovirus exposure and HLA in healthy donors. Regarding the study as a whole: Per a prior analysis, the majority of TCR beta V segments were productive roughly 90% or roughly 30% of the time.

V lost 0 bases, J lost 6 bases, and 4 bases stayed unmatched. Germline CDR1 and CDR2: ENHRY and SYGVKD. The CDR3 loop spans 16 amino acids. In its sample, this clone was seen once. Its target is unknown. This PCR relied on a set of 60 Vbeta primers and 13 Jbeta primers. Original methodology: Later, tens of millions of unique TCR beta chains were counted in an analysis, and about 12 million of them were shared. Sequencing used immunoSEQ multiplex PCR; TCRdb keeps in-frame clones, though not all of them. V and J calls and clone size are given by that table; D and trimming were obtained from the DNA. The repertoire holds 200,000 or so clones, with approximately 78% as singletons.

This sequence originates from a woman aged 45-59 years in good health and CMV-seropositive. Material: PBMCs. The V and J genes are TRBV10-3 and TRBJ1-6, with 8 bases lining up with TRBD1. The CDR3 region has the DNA TGTGCCATCAGTGAGTCTTCCCAGGGGGCTAATTCACCCCTCCACTTT. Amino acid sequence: CAISESSQGANSPLHF.